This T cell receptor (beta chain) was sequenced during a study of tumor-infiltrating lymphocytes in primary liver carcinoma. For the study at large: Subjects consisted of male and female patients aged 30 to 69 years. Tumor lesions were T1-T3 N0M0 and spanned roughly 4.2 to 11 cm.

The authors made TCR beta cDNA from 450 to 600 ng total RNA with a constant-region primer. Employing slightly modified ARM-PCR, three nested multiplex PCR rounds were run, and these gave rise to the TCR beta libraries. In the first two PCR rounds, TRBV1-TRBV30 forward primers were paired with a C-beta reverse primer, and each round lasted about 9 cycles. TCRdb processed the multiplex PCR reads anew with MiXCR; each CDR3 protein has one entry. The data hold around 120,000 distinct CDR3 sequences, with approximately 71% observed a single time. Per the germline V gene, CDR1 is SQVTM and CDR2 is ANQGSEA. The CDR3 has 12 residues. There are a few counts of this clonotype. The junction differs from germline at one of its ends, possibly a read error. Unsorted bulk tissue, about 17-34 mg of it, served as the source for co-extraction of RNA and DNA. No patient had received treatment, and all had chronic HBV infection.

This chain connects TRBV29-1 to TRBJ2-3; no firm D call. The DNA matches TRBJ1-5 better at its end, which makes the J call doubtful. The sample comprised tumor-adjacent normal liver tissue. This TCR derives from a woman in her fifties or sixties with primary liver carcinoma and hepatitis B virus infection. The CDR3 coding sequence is TGTAGCGTTGTTAAGGAAACAGATACGCAGCATTTT. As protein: CSVVKETDTQHF.